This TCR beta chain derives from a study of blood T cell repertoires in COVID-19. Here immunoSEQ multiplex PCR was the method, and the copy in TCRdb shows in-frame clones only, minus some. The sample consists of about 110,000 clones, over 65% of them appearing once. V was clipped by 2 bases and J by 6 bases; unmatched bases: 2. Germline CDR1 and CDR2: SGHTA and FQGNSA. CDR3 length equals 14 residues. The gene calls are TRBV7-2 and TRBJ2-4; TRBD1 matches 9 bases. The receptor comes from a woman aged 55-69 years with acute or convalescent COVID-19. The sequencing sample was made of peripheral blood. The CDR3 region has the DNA TGTGCCAGCAGCTTAAGGGACAGGGCAAACATTCAGTACTTC. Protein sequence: CASSLRDRANIQYF.